This TCR beta chain appears in the sequencing data of a study of cytomegalovirus exposure and HLA in healthy donors. On the study more broadly: In a previous analysis, 117 million unique TCR beta sequences were found from 170 million or so T cells. Study results and limitations: TCR beta V- and J-gene trimming, according to a later analysis, was linked to a missense DCLRE1C variant. Reports credit the classifier with highly specific, highly sensitive diagnosis of cytomegalovirus status. Data from an earlier analysis indicated that most TCR beta V segments were productive either about 90% or about 30% of the time.

The PCR ran on 60 Vbeta and 13 Jbeta primers. Profiled with immunoSEQ multiplex PCR; TCRdb holds only in-frame clones, not every one. Its listing shows fewer than 250,000 clones. As regards this clone: No antigen is known for it.

Germline values: CDR1 SGHRS, CDR2 YFSETQ. The length of the CDR3 is 15 residues. V was pared by 0 bases and J by 5 bases, with 5 bases of the junction left unmatched. V usage is TRBV5-1 and J usage is TRBJ2-1, with 7 bases fitting TRBD2. Sequenced material: PBMCs. The source of this sequence is a woman in her twenties or thirties in good health and CMV-seropositive. The CDR3 spells CASSLVWGGDNEQFF. In DNA form, the CDR3 reads TGCGCCAGCAGCTTGGTGTGGGGGGGGGACAATGAGCAGTTCTTC.